This passage covers 22 T cell receptor beta chains from one sample sequenced in a study of tissue T cells after allogeneic stem cell transplantation. Sequenced by immunoSEQ multiplex PCR; TCRdb stores in-frame clones only, minus some. The sample lists about 26,000 clones, about 90% occurring once. This material consisted of blood, taken before transplantation. The receptors shown here come from a male donor at least 60 years old who later had graft-versus-host disease after an allogeneic stem cell transplant.

The chain links TRBV7-9 to TRBJ1-6, with D possibly being TRBD1 (5 bases). From germline, CDR1 is SEHNR and CDR2 FQNEAQ (reference sequence). This CDR3 has 16 residues. The V end was cut by 6 bases, the J end by 8 bases, with 20 bases between. The CDR3 nucleotides are TGTGCCAGCAGTTCTGCCGGGACGGACACTCATTCACCCCTCCACTTT. This codes for CASSSAGTDTHSPLHF.

V usage is TRBV10-1 and J usage is TRBJ1-1; no firm D call. V was cut by 5 bases and J by 2 bases, with 9 bases left in between. Germline CDR1 is WNHNN and CDR2 is SYGVQD (reference sequence). The CDR3 runs to 13 residues. The CDR3 loop reads CASSLTVNTEAFF. CDR3 bases: TGCGCCAGCAGTCTGACGGTAAACACTGAAGCTTTCTTT.

This clone was counted a few times. The chain employs TRBV6-2 or TRBV6-3 and TRBJ2-7; 8 bases match TRBD2. The CDR3 runs 16 residues. CDR1 is MNHEY and CDR2 is SVGEGT in the germline V gene. The junction had 4 bases not matched to a gene; V was cut back by 0 bases and J by 0 bases. The DNA for the CDR3 is TGTGCCAGCAGTTACTCGGCCCGGGGGGGCTCCTACGAGCAGTACTTC. It encodes CASSYSARGGSYEQYF.

This clone was recorded only once. The genes are TRBV6-5 and TRBJ1-2, with D maybe TRBD1 (5 bases). This CDR3 has 13 amino acids. CDR1 MNHEY and CDR2 SVGAGI come from the germline V gene. V shed 1 base and J shed 8 bases, with 11 bases lying between them. The DNA of the CDR3 is TGTGCCAGCAGTTACTATCGGGGGAGCGGCTACACCTTC. Translating it yields CASSYYRGSGYTF.

The chain couples TRBV7-9 to TRBJ2-7; a possible D gene is TRBD1 (5 bases). The germline gives CDR1 SEHNR, CDR2 FQNEAQ (reference sequence). The CDR3 covers 13 residues. The ends were cut back, 5 bases at V and 2 bases at J, with 10 bases in the middle. This chain's CDR3 is CASSRAGTYEQYF. DNA of the CDR3: TGTGCCAGCAGCCGCGCAGGGACCTACGAGCAGTACTTC.

The chain joins TRBV5-5 to TRBJ1-1; TRBD1 might be the D (6 bases). V lost 1 base and J lost 4, with 11 bases in between. Germline values: CDR1 SGHKS, CDR2 YYEKEE (reference sequence). The CDR3 loop spans 14 amino acids. The CDR3 bases are TGTGCCAGCAGCTTGTCCGGAGGGGGCACTGAAGCTTTCTTT. It codes for CASSLSGGGTEAFF. The full variable domain, with the rest looked up from reference TRBV5-5 and TRBJ1-1, is DAGVTQSPTHLIKTRGQQVTLRCSPISGHKSVSWYQQVLGQGPQFIFQYYEKEERGRGNFPDRFSARQFPNYSSELNVNALLLGDSALYLCASSLSGGGTEAFFGQGTRLTVV.

The DNA of the CDR3 is TGCAGTGCCACTATCACCGGGGAGCTGTTTTTT. Its translation: CSATITGELFF. V gene TRBV20-1 combines with J gene TRBJ2-2; no definite D call. Between the trimmed V and J ends, which lost 6 bases and 4 bases, there was a span of 6 bases. The CDR3 is 11 amino acids. Germline CDR1 DFQATT, CDR2 SNEGSKA (reference sequence).

The chain uses TRBV9 and TRBJ1-4; weak D call: TRBD1 (5 bases). This CDR3 has 15 amino acids. The germline CDR1 and CDR2 sequences are SGDLS and YYNGEE. V shed 3 bases and J shed 4 bases, with 13 bases lying between them. The CDR3 spells CASSAQTVGNEKLFF. The DNA of the CDR3 is TGTGCCAGCAGCGCCCAGACAGTGGGTAATGAAAAACTGTTTTTT.

A remark on this clone: A junction boundary mismatches the germline segment, possibly from a read error. The V gene is TRBV6-6, the J gene TRBJ1-2; 9 bases line up with TRBD1. Germline V lookup: CDR1 MNHNY, CDR2 SVGAGI (reference sequence). This CDR3 has 15 amino acids. This CDR3 is CASSYLGQGNSGYTF. The CDR3, as DNA: TGTGCCAGCAGTTACCTTGGACAGGGGAACTCTGGCTACACCTTC.

This clone was observed once. This sequence joins TRBV7-9 and TRBJ1-1; D not resolved. The CDR3 length is 13 residues. Trimming took 5 bases from V and 4 from J, leaving 11 bases between them. CDR1 and CDR2 (germline): SEHNR, FQNEAQ (reference sequence). The CDR3 sequence: CASSQNGLTEAFF. The DNA for the CDR3 is TGTGCCAGCAGCCAAAACGGGCTCACTGAAGCTTTCTTT. Complete variable domain (other parts from reference TRBV7-9 and TRBJ1-1): DTGVSQNPRHKITKRGQNVTFRCDPISEHNRLYWYRQTLGQGPEFLTYFQNEAQLEKSRLLSDRFSAERPKGSFSTLEIQRTEQGDSAMYLCASSQNGLTEAFFGQGTRLTVV.

The chain combines TRBV9 with TRBJ1-6; D is uncertain. The CDR3 runs 15 residues. CDR1 and CDR2 (germline): SGDLS, YYNGEE. Trimming cost V 4 bases and J 11 bases, with 19 bases left between them. CDR3 nucleotide sequence: TGTGCCAGCAGCCCACTCTCGTTAGGGATGACACCCCTCCACTTT. This translates into CASSPLSLGMTPLHF.

The gene calls are TRBV5-6 and TRBJ2-5, with 7 positions matching TRBD1. This CDR3 spans 13 amino acids. The trim removed 4 bases at V and 2 bases at J, leaving 2 bases unmatched. Germline V gene lookup returns CDR1 SGHDT and CDR2 YYEEEE. In DNA form, the CDR3 reads TGTGCCAGCAGCCTACAGGGGCAAGAGACCCAGTACTTC. This encodes CASSLQGQETQYF.

The J gene is TRBJ2-5, the V gene TRBV5-4; 10 bases agree with TRBD1. CDR3 length equals 15 residues. CDR1 is SGHNT, CDR2 YYREEE, per germline (reference sequence). After removal of 5 bases from V and 3 bases from J, the junction contained 7 bases not matched to a gene. Here the CDR3 DNA reads TGTGCCAGCAGAAGACAGGGGGCCAAAGAAGAGACCCAGTACTTC. Its protein product is CASRRQGAKEETQYF.

CDR3 DNA sequence: TGTGCCAGTACTCAATCGCAGGACGGTAAGGGGGGAAGAGAGACCCAGTACTTC. It is translated as CASTQSQDGKGGRETQYF. The chain has TRBV19 and TRBJ2-5, with D perhaps assigned TRBD1 or TRBD2 (6 bases each). V lost 7 bases, J lost 4 bases, and 28 bases lay in between. The CDR3 length is 18 residues. The germline gives CDR1 LNHDA, CDR2 SQIVND (reference sequence). The complete variable domain, with remaining parts taken from reference TRBV19 and TRBJ2-5, reads DGGITQSPKYLFRKEGQNVTLSCEQNLNHDAMYWYRQDPGQGLRLIYYSQIVNDFQKGDIAEGYSVSREKKESFPLTVTSAQKNPTAFYLCASTQSQDGKGGRETQYFGPGTRLLVL.

The J gene is TRBJ1-2, the V gene TRBV30; no firm D call. Germline V CDR1 and CDR2: GTSNPN, SVGIG (reference sequence). The CDR3 totals 14 residues. V lost 4 bases, J lost 2 bases, and 14 bases lay in between. CDR3 loop: CAWTLLTTNYGYTF. The CDR3 DNA is TGTGCCTGGACCCTATTAACAACAAACTATGGCTACACCTTC.

This chain uses TRBV10-3 with TRBJ2-2; TRBD2 is a possible D gene (5 bases). Germline V gene sequence: CDR1 ENHRY, CDR2 SYGVKD. Trimming took 0 bases from V and 6 from J, leaving 8 bases between them. The CDR3 is 14 amino acids. The CDR3 protein is CAISESEVAGELFF. Here the CDR3 DNA reads TGTGCCATCAGTGAGTCGGAGGTTGCCGGGGAGCTGTTTTTT.

The chain employs TRBV7-9 and TRBJ1-5; 7 bases align to TRBD1. V lost 2 bases, J lost 8 bases, and 6 bases stayed unmatched. This CDR3 is 14 amino acids long. The germline V gene has CDR1 SEHNR and CDR2 FQNEAQ (reference sequence). This CDR3 reads CASSLIGGMEPQHF. CDR3 nucleotide sequence: TGTGCCAGCAGCTTAATAGGGGGCATGGAGCCCCAGCATTTT.

The rearrangement uses TRBV6-5 and TRBJ1-2; TRBD1 is a possible D gene (6 bases). CDR3 length equals 15 residues. V was clipped by 0 bases and J by 4 bases, with 12 bases between them. CDR1 and CDR2 from the germline V gene are MNHEY and SVGAGI. CDR3 nucleotide sequence: TGTGCCAGCAGTTACTCGGTCAGGGGAAGCTATGGCTACACCTTC. This encodes CASSYSVRGSYGYTF.

The CDR3, as DNA: TGTGCCAGCCGTGCGGGGACGGTGACCTACGAGCAGTACTTC. It codes for CASRAGTVTYEQYF. The chain has TRBV6-1 and TRBJ2-7, with D perhaps TRBD2 (6 bases). V lost 8 bases, J lost 2 bases, and 16 bases lay in between. This CDR3 comprises 14 residues. Germline values: CDR1 MNHNS, CDR2 SASEGT.

The rearrangement links TRBV3-1 (or the pseudogene TRBV3-2) to TRBJ2-7; TRBD1 aligns across 7 bases. Looked up from germline, CDR1 is LGHDT and CDR2 is YNNKEL (reference sequence). CDR3 size: 17 residues. The V segment lost 4 bases and the J segment 4 bases; nucleotides outside the gene matches: 16. The CDR3 spells CASSLRPDLTGLYEQYF. Here the CDR3 DNA reads TGTGCCAGCAGCCTACGACCCGACTTGACAGGGTTATACGAGCAGTACTTC.

The V gene is TRBV4-3, the J gene TRBJ2-1; D possibly matches TRBD1 or TRBD2 (6 bases each). V was pared by 0 bases and J by 4 bases, with 13 bases between. The CDR3 has 16 amino acids. Germline CDR1 LGHNA, CDR2 YSLEER. In nucleotides, the CDR3 is TGCGCCAGCAGCCAAGATTGGGGGGCCCATTACAATGAGCAGTTCTTC. Amino acid sequence: CASSQDWGAHYNEQFF.

The rearrangement joins TRBV29-1 to TRBJ2-6; D is ambiguous. The germline V and J ends were trimmed by 6 bases and 0 bases, with 9 bases remaining between them. This CDR3 is 14 amino acids long. The germline V gene encodes CDR1 SQVTM and CDR2 ANQGSEA. In DNA, the CDR3 is TGCAGCGTCGGCTCTCACTCTGGGGCCAACGTCCTGACTTTC. Translating gives CSVGSHSGANVLTF. Full variable domain (outside the CDR3, taken from reference TRBV29-1 and TRBJ2-6): SAVISQKPSRDICQRGTSLTIQCQVDSQVTMMFWYRQQPGQSLTLIATANQGSEATYESGFVIDKFPISRPNLTFSTLTVSNMSPEDSSIYLCSVGSHSGANVLTFGAGSRLTVL.